This record covers a single T cell receptor (beta chain). Between the trimmed V and J ends, which lost 6 bases and 6 bases, there was a span of 13 bases. The CDR3 loop spans 13 amino acids. The sample is drawn from a study of Graves' ophthalmopathy and Graves' hyperthyroidism. Amplified material comprised TCR beta CDR3 regions derived from RNA transcripts. HTBI primers were used in a first-round RT-PCR, which preceded a second-round multiplex PCR. MiXCR, run by TCRdb on the multiplex PCR reads, gives a single entry per CDR3 protein. Among 600,000 to 950,000 distinct CDR3 sequences, roughly 40% were seen once, and the ten largest hold about 40%.

The genes are TRBV12-3 or TRBV12-4 and TRBJ2-3, with D possibly called TRBD1 or TRBD2 (5 bases each). The clonotype comes from an adult man with Graves' ophthalmopathy. The sequencing sample was made of peripheral blood. This CDR3 is CASSPIEGDTQYF. The CDR3 DNA reads as TGTGCCAGCAGCCCCATCGAGGGGGATACGCAGTATTTT.